The T cell receptor (beta chain) described here comes from a study of preoperative IRX-2 immunotherapy in early breast cancer. Libraries were prepared by immunoSEQ multiplex PCR; TCRdb keeps only in-frame clonotypes and omits some of them. The table includes about 23,000 clones, roughly 95% detected once. The length of the CDR3 is 16 residues. V dropped 7 bases and J dropped 0; count of bases not matched to a gene: 6. The germline CDR1 and CDR2 sequences are MRHNA and SNTAGT. Noted treatment: preoperative locoregional IRX-2 cytokine immunotherapy. Preoperative locoregional IRX-2 cytokine immunotherapy was tested in the phase Ib source study.

The clonotype originates from a human donor with breast cancer. The chain combines TRBV6-4 with TRBJ2-2; 9 bases align to TRBD2. The material sequenced was tumor tissue, taken after IRX-2 immunotherapy. Here the CDR3 DNA reads TGTGCCAGCATGGGTAGCGGGAGCGCGAACACCGGGGAGCTGTTTTTT. Translated, it gives CASMGSGSANTGELFF.